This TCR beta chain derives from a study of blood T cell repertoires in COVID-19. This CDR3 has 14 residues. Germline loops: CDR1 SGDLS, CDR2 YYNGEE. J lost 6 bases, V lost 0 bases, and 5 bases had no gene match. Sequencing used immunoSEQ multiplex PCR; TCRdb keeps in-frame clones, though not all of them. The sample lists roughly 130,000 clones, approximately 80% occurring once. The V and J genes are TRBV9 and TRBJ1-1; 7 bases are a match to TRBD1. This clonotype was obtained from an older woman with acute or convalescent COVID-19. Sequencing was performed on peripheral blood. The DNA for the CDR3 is TGTGCCAGCAGCGTAGGACAGGGTATATCTGAAGCTTTCTTT. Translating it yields CASSVGQGISEAFF.